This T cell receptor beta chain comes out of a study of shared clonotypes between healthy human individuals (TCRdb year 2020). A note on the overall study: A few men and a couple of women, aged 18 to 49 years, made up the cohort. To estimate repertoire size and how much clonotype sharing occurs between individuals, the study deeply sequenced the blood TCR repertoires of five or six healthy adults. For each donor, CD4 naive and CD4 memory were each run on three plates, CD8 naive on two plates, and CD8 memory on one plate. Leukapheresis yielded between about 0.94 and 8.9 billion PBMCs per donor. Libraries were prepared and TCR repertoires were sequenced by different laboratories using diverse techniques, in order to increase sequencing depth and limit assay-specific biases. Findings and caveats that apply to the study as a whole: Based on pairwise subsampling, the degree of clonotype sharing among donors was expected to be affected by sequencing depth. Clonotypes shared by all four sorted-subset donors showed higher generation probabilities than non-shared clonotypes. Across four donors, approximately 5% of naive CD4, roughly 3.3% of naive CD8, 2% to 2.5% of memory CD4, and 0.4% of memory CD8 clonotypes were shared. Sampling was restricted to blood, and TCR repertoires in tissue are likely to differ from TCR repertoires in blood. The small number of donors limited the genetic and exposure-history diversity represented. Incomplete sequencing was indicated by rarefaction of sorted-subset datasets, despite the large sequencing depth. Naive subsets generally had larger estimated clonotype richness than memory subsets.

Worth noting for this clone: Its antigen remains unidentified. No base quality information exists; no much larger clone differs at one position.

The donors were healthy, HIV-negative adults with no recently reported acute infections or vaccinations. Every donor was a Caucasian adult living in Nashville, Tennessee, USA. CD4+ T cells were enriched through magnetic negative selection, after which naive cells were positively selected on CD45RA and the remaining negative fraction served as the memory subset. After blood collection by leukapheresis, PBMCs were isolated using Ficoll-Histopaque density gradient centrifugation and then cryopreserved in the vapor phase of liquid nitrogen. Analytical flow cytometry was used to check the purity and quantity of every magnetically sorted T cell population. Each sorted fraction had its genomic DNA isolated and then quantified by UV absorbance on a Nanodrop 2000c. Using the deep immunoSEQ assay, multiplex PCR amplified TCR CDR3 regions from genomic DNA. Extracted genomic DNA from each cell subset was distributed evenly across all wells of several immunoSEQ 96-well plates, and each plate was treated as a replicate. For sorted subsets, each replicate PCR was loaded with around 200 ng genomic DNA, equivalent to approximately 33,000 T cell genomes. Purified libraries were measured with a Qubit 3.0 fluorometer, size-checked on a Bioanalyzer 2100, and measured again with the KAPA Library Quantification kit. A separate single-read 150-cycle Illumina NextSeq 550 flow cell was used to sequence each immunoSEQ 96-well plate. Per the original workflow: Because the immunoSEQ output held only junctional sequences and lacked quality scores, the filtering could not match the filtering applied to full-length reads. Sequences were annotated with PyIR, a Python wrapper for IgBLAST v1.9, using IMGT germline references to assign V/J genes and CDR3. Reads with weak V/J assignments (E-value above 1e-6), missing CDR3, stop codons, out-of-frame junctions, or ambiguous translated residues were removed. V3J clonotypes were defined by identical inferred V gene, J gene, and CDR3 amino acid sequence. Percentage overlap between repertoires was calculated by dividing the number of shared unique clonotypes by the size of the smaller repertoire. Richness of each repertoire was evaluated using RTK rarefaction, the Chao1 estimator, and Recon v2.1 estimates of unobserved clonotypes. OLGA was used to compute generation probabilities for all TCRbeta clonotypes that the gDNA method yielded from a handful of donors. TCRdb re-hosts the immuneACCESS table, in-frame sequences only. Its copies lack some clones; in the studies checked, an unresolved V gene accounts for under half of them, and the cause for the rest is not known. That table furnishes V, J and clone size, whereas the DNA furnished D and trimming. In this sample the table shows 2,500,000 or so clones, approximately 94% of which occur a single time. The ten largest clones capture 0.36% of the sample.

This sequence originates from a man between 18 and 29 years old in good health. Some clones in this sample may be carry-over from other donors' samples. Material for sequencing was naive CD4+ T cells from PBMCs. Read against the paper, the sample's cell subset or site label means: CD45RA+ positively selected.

The DNA sequence follows: TGTGCCAGCAGCCGAGACAGGGGGCTCTACTATGGCTACACCTTC. Its protein is CASSRDRGLYYGYTF. The chain joins TRBV7-2 to TRBJ1-2; 10 junctional bases match TRBD1. Including the terminal cysteine and phenylalanine, the CDR3 comprises 15 residues. Here the CDR3 DNA is all that survives: 45 bases in frame from base 1. Trimming takes 5 bases off V and 3 bases off J; junction bases not matched to a gene: 6. Via the germline V gene, CDR1 is SGHTA and CDR2 FQGNSA.